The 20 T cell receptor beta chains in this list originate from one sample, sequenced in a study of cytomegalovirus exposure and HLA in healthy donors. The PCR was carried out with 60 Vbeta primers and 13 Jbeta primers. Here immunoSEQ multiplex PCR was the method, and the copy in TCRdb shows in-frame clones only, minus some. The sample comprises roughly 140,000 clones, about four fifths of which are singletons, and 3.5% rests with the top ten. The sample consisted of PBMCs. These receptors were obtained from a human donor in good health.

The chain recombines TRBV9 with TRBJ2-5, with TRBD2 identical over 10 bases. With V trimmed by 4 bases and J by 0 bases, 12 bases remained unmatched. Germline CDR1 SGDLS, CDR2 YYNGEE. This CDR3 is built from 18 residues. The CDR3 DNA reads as TGTGCCAGCAGCCCAGGCCCGGGACTAGCGATTTACCAAGAGACCCAGTACTTC. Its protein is CASSPGPGLAIYQETQYF.

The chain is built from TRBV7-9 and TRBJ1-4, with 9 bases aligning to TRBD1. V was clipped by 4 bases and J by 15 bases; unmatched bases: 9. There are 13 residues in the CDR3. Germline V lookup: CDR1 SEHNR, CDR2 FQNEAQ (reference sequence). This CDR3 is CASSSLRDRDLFF. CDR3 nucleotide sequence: TGTGCCAGCAGCTCCTTGAGGGACAGGGATTTGTTTTTT. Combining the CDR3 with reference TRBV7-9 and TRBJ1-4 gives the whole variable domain DTGVSQNPRHKITKRGQNVTFRCDPISEHNRLYWYRQTLGQGPEFLTYFQNEAQLEKSRLLSDRFSAERPKGSFSTLEIQRTEQGDSAMYLCASSSLRDRDLFFGSGTQLSVL.

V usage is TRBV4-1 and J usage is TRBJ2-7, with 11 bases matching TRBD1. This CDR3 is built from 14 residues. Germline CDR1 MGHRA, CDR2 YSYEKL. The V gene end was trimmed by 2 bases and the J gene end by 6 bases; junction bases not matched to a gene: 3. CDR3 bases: TGCGCCAGCAGCCAATTAGGGACAGGGGGCGAGCAGTACTTC. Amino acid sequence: CASSQLGTGGEQYF.

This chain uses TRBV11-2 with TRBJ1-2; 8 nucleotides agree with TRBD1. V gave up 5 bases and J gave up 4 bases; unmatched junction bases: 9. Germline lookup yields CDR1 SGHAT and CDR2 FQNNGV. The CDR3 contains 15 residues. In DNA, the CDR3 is TGTGCCAGCAGCCCTAGAGACAGGGGAGCCTATGGCTACACCTTC. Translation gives CASSPRDRGAYGYTF.

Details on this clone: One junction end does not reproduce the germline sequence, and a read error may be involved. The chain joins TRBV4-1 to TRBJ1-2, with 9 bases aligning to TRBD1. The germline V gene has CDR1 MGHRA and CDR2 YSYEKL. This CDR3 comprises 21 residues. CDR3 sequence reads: CASSQFGEFGITGTGNSGYTF. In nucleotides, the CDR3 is TGCGCCAGCAGCCAATTTGGTGAATTTGGGATCACGGGGACAGGGAACTCTGGCTACACCTTC.

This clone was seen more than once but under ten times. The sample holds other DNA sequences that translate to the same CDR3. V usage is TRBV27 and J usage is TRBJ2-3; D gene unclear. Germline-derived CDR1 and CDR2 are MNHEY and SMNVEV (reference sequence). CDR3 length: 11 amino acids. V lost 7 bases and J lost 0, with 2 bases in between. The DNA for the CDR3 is TGTGCCAGCACTAGCACAGATACGCAGTATTTT. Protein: CASTSTDTQYF.

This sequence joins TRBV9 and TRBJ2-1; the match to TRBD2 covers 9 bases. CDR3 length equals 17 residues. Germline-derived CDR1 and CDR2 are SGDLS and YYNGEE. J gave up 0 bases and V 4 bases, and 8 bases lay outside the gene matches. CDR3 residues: CASSPRLADLSYNEQFF. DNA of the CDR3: TGTGCCAGCAGCCCGCGACTAGCGGATCTCTCCTACAATGAGCAGTTCTTC.

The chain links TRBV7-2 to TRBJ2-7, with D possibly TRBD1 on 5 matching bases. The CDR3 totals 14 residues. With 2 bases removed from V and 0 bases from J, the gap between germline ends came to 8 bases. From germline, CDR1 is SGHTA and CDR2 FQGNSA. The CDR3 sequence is CASSLTRASYEQYF. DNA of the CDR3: TGTGCCAGCAGCTTAACCAGGGCCTCCTACGAGCAGTACTTC.

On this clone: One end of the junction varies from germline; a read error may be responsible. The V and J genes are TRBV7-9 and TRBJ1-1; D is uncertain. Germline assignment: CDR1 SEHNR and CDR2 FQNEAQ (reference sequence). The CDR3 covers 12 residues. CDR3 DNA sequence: TGTTCCAGCAGCCTACCGAACACTGAAGCTTTCTTT. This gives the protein CSSSLPNTEAFF.

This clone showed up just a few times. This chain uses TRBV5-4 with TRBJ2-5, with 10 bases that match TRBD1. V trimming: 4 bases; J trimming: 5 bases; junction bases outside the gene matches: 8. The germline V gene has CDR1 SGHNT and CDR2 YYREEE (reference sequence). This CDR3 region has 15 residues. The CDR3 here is CASSRGQGGRETQYF. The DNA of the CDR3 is TGTGCCAGCAGCCGCGGACAGGGGGGTCGGGAGACCCAGTACTTC.

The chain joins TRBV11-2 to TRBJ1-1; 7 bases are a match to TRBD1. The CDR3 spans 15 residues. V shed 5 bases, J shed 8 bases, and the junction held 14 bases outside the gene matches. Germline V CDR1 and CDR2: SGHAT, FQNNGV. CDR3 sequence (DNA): TGTGCCAGCAGCGCCTTAAGCGCCCGGGACAGAGAAGCTTTCTTT. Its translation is CASSALSARDREAFF.

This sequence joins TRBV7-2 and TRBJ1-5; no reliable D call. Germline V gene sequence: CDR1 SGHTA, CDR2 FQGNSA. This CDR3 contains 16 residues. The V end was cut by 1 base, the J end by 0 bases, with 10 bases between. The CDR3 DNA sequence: TGTGCCAGCAGCTTAGACAGAACTTATAGCAATCAGCCCCAGCATTTT. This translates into CASSLDRTYSNQPQHF.

In DNA, the CDR3 is TGTGCCACTGGGACAGGCGGCCCCTATGGCTACACCTTC. Its protein product is CATGTGGPYGYTF. The rearrangement links TRBV6-1 to TRBJ1-2; TRBD1 agrees at 8 bases. V lost 10 bases to trimming and J lost 4 bases; unmatched junction nucleotides: 8. The CDR3 totals 13 residues. Germline CDR1 MNHNS, CDR2 SASEGT.

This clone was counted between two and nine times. Here the CDR3 DNA reads TGTGCCAGCAGCCAGGACAGGGCGGACACCGGGGAGCTGTTTTTT. Translating gives CASSQDRADTGELFF. The rearrangement joins TRBV4-2 to TRBJ2-2, with 8 positions matching TRBD1. Looked up from germline, CDR1 is LGHNA and CDR2 is YNFKEQ. The trim removed 3 bases at V and 3 bases at J, leaving 3 bases unmatched. CDR3 size: 15 residues.

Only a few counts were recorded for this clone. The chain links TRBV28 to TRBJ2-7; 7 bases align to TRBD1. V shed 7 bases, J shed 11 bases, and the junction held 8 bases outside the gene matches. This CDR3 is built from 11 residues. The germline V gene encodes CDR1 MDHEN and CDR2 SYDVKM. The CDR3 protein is CASMGTGVEYF. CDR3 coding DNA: TGTGCCAGCATGGGTACAGGGGTGGAGTACTTC.

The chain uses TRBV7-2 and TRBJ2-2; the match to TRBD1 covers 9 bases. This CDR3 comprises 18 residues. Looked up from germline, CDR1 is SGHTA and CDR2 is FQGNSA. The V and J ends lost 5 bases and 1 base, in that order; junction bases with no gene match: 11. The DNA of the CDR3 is TGTGCCAGCAGCAAAACCCCGGGACAGGGCCAGAACACCGGGGAGCTGTTTTTT. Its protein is CASSKTPGQGQNTGELFF.

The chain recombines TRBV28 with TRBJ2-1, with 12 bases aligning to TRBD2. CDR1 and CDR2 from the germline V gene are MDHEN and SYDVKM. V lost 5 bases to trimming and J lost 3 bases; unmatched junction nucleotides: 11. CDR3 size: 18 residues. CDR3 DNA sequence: TGTGCCAGCAGTCCCCCTAGCGGGAGGGCCTTGTTCTACAATGAGCAGTTCTTC. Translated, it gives CASSPPSGRALFYNEQFF.

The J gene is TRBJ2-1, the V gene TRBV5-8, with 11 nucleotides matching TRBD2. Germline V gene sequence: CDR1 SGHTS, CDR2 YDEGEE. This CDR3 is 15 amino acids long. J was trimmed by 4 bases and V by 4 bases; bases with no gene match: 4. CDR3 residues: CASSTGLADYNEQFF. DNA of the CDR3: TGTGCCAGCAGCACGGGACTAGCGGATTACAATGAGCAGTTCTTC.

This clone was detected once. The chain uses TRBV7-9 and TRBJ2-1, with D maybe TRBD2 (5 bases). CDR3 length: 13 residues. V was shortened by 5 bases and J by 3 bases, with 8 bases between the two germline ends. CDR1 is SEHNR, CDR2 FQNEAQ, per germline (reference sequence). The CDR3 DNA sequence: TGTGCCAGCAGCATAGGGAGCTACAATGAGCAGTTCTTC. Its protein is CASSIGSYNEQFF.

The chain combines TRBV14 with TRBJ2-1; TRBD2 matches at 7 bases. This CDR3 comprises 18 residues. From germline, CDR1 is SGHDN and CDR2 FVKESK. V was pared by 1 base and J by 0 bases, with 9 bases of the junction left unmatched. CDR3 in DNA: TGTGCCAGCAGCCAAGTGGGGAGCGGGGTGAGCTCCTACAATGAGCAGTTCTTC. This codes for CASSQVGSGVSSYNEQFF.